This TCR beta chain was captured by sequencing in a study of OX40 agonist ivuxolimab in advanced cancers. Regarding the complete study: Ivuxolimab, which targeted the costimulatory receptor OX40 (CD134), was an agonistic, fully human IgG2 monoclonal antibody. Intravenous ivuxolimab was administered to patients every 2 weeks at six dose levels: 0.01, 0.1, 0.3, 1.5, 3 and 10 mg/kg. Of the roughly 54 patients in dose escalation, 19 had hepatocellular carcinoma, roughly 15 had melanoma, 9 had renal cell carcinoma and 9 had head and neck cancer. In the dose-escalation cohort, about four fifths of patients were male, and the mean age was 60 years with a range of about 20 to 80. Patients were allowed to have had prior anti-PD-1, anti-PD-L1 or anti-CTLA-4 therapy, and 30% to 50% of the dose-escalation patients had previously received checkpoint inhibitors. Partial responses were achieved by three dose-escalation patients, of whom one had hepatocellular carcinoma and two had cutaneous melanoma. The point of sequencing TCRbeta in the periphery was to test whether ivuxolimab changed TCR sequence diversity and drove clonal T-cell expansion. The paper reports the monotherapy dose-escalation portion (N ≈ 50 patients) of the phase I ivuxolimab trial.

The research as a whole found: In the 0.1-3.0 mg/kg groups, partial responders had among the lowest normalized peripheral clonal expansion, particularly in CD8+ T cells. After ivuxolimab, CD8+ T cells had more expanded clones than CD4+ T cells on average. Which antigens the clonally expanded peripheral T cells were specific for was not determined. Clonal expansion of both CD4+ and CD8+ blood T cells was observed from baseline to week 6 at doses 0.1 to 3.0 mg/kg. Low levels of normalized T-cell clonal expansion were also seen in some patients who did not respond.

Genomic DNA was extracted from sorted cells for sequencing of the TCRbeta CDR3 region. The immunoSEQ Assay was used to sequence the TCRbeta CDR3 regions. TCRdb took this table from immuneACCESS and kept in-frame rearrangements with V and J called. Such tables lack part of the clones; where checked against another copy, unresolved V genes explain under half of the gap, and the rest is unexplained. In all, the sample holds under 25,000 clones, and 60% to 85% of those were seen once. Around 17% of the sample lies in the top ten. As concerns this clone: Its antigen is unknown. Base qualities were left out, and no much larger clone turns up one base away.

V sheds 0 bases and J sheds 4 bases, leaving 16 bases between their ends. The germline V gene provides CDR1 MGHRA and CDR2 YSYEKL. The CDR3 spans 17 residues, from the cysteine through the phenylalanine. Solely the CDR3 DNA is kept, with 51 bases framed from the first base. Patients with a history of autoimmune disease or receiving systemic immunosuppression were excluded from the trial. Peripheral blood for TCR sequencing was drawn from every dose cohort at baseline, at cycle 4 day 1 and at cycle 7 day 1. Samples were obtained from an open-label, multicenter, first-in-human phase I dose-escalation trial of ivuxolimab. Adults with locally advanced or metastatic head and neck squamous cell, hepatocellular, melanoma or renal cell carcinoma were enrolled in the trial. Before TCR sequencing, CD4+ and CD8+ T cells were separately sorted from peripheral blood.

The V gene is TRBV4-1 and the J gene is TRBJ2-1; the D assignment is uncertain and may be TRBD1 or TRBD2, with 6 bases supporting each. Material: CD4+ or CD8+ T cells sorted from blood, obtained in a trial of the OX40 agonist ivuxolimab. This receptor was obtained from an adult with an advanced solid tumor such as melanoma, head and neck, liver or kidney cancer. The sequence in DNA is TGCGCCAGCAGCCAAGATATATCGGGGGCACAGTACAATGAGCAGTTCTTC. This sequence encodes CASSQDISGAQYNEQFF.